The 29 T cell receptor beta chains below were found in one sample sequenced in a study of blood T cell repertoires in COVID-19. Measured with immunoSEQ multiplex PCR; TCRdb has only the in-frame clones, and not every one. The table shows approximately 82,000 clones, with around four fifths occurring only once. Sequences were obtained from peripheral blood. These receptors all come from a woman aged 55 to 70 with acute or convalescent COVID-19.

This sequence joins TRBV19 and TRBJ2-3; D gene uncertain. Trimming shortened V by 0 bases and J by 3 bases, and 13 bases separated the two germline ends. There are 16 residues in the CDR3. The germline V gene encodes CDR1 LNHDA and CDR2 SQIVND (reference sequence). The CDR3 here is CASSIEFRLSTDTQYF. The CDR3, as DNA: TGTGCCAGTAGTATAGAGTTCAGACTGAGTACAGATACGCAGTATTTT.

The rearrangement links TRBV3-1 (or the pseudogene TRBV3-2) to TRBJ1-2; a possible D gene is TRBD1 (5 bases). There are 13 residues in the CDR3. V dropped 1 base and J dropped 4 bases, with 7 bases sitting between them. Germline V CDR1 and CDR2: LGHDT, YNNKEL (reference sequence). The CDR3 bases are TGTGCCAGCAGCCAAGGGGGACTCTATGGCTACACCTTC. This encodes CASSQGGLYGYTF.

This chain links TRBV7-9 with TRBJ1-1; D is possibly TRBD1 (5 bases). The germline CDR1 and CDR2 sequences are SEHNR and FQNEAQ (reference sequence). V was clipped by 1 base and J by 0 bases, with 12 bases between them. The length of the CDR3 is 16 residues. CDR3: CASSLDAGGMNTEAFF. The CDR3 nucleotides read TGTGCCAGCAGCTTAGATGCCGGGGGTATGAACACTGAAGCTTTCTTT.

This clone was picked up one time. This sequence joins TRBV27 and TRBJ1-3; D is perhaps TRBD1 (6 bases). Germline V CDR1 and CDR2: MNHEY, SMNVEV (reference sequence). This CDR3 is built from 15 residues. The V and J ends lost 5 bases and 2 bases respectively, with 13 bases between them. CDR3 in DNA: TGTGCCAGCAGTCCGGGAGGGGGGACTGGAAACACCATATATTTT. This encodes CASSPGGGTGNTIYF.

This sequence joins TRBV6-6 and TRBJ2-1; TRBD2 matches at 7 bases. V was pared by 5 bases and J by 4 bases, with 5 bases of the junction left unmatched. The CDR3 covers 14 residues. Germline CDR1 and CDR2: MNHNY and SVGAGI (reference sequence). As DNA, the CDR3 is TGTGCCAGCAGTGGGACTACGCTATACAATGAGCAGTTCTTC. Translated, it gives CASSGTTLYNEQFF.

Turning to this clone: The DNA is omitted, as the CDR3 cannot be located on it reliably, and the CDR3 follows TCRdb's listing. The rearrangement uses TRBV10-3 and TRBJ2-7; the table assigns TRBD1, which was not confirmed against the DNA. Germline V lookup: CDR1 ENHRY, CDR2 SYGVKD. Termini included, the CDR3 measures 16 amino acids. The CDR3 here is CATTRSPTSSTSEQYF.

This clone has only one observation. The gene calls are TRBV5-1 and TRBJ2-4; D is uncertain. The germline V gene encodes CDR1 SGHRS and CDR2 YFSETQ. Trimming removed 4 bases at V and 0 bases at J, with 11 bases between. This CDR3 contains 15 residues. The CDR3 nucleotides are TGCGCCAGCAGCCTGGACGGGTTAGCCAAAAACATTCAGTACTTC. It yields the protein CASSLDGLAKNIQYF.

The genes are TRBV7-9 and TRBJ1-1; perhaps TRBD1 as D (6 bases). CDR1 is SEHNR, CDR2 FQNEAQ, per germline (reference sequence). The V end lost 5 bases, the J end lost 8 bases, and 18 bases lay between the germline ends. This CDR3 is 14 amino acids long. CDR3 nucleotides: TGTGCCAGCAGCCGGAAGGGGGGGAGGGCAGAAGCTTTCTTT. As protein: CASSRKGGRAEAFF. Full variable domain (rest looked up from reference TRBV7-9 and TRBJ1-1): DTGVSQNPRHKITKRGQNVTFRCDPISEHNRLYWYRQTLGQGPEFLTYFQNEAQLEKSRLLSDRFSAERPKGSFSTLEIQRTEQGDSAMYLCASSRKGGRAEAFFGQGTRLTVV.

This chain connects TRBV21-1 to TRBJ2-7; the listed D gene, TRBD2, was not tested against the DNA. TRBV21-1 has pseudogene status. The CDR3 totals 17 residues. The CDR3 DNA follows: TGTGCCAGCAGCAAATATGACGGGCGGGGGCCATTCCACGAGCAGTACTTC. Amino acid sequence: CASSKYDGRGPFHEQYF.

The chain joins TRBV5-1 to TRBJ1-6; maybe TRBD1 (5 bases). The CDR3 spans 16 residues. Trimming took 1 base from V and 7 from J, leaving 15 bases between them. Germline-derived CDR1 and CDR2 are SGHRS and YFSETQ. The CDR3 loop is CASSLQGGQRNSPLHF. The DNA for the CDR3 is TGCGCCAGCAGCTTGCAGGGTGGACAAAGAAATTCACCCCTCCACTTT.

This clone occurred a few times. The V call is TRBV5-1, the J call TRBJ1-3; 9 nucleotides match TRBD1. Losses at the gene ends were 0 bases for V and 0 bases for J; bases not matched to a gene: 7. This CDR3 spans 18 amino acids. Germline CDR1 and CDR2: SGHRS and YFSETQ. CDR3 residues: CASSLGGTGTLSGNTIYF. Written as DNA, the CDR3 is TGCGCCAGCAGCTTGGGCGGGACAGGGACCCTCTCTGGAAACACCATATATTTT.

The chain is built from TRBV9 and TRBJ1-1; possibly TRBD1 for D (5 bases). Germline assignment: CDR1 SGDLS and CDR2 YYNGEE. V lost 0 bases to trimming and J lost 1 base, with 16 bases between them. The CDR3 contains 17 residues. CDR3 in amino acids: CASSVAPQTVPNTEAFF. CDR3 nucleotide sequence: TGTGCCAGCAGCGTAGCCCCCCAGACAGTTCCGAACACTGAAGCTTTCTTT.

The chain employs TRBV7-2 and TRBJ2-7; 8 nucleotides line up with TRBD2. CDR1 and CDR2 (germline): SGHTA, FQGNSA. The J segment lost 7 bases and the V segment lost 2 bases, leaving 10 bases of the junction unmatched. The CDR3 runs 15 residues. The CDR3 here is CASSLSREGPGEQYF. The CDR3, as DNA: TGTGCCAGCAGCTTAAGTCGGGAGGGCCCAGGGGAGCAGTACTTC. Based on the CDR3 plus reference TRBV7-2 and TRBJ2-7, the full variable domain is GAGVSQSPSNKVTEKGKDVELRCDPISGHTALYWYRQSLGQGLEFLIYFQGNSAPDKSGLPSDRFSAERTGGSVSTLTIQRTQQEDSAVYLCASSLSREGPGEQYFGPGTRLTVT.

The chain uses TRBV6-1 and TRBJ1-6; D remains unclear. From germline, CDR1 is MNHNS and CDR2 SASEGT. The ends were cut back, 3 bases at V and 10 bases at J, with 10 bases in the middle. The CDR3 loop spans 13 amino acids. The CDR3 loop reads CASSDRSSSPLHF. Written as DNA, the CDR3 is TGTGCCAGCAGTGATCGTTCGTCGTCACCCCTCCACTTT.

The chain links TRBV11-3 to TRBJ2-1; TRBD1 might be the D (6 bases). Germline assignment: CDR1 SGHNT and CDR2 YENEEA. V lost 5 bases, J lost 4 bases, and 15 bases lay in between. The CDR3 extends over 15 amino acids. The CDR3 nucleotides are TGTGCCAGCAGCGAGCAGGGGCGCCAATACAATGAGCAGTTCTTC. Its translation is CASSEQGRQYNEQFF.

The CDR3 is CASSKAEGASPNTEAFF. As DNA, the CDR3 is TGTGCCAGCAGCAAAGCAGAGGGGGCGTCTCCGAACACTGAAGCTTTCTTT. The V call is TRBV21-1, the J call TRBJ1-1; the table's D gene call, TRBD1, was not cross checked with the DNA. TRBV21-1 represents a pseudogene. The CDR3 totals 17 residues.

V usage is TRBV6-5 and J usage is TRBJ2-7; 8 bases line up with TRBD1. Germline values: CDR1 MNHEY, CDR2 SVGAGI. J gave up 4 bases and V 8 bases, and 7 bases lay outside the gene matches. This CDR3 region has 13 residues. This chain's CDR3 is CASPGTGGYEQYF. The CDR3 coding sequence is TGTGCCAGCCCCGGGACAGGCGGATACGAGCAGTACTTC.

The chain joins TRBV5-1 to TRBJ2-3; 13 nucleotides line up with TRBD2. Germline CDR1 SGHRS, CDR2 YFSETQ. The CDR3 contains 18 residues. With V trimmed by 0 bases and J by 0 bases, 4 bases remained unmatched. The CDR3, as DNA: TGCGCCAGCAGCTTGGGGACTAGCGGGGGCCCTAGCACAGATACGCAGTATTTT. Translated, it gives CASSLGTSGGPSTDTQYF.

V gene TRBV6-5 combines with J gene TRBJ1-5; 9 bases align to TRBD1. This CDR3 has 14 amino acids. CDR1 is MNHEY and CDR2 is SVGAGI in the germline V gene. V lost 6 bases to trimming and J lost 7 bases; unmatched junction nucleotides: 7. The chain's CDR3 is CASSRDRVQQPQHF. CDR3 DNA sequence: TGTGCCAGCAGCCGGGACAGGGTCCAACAGCCCCAGCATTTT.

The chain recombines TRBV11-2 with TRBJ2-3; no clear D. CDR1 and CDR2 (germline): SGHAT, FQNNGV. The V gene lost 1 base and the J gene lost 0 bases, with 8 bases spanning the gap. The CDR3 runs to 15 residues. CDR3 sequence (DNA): TGTGCCAGCAGCTTAGTTCCTATTAGCACAGATACGCAGTATTTT. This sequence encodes CASSLVPISTDTQYF.

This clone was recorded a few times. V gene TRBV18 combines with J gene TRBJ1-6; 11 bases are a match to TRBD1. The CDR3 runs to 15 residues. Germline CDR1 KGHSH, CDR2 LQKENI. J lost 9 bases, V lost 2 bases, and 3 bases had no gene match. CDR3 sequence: CASSPGQGAFSPLHF. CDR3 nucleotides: TGTGCCAGCTCACCAGGACAGGGGGCCTTTTCACCCCTCCACTTT.

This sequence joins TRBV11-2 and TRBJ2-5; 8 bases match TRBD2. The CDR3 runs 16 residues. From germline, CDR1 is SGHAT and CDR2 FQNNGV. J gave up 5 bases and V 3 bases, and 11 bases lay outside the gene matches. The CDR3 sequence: CASSFFVAGGWETQYF. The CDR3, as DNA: TGTGCCAGCAGCTTTTTTGTGGCGGGAGGATGGGAGACCCAGTACTTC.

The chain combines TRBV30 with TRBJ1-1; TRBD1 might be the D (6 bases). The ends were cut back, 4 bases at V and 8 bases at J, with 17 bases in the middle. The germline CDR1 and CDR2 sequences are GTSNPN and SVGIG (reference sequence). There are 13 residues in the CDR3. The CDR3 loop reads CAWTLGGAGEAFF. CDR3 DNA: TGTGCCTGGACTCTTGGGGGCGCAGGCGAAGCTTTCTTT.

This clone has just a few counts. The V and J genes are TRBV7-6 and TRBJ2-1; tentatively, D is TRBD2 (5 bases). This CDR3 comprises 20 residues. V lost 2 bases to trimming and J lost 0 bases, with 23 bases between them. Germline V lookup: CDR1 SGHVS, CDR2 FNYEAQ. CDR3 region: CASSLIPAGVSASSYNEQFF. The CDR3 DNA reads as TGTGCCAGCAGCTTAATCCCCGCGGGTGTAAGCGCCAGCTCCTACAATGAGCAGTTCTTC.

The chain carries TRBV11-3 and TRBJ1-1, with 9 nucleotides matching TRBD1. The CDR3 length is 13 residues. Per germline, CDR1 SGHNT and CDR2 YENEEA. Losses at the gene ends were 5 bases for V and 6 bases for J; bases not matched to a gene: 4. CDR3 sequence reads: CASSPRTGAEAFF. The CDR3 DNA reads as TGTGCCAGCAGCCCCAGGACAGGGGCTGAAGCTTTCTTT.

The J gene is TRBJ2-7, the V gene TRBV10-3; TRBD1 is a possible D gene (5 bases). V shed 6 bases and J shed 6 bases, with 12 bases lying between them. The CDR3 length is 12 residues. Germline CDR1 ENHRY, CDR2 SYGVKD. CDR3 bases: TGTGCCATCAGCCCGCAGGGCCGCGAGCAGTACTTC. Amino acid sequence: CAISPQGREQYF.

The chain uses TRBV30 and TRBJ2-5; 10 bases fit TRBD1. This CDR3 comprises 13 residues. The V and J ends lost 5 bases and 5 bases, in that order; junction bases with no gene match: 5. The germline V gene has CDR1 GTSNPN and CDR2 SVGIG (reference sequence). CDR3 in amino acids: CAWSTGGEETQYF. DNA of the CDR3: TGTGCCTGGTCGACAGGGGGCGAGGAGACCCAGTACTTC.

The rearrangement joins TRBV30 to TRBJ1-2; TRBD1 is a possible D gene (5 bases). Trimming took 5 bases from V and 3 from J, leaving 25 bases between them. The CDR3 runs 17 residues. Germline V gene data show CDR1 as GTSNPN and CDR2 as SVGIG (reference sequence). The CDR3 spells CAWSTSERGGTDYGYTF. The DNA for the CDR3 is TGTGCCTGGTCCACCTCGGAGCGGGGGGGGACTGACTATGGCTACACCTTC.

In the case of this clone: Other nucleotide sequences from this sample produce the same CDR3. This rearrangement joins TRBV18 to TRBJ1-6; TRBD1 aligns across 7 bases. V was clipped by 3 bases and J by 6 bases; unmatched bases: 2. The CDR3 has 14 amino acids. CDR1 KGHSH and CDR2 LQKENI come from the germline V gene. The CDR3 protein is CASSPDRVNSPLHF. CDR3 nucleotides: TGTGCCAGCTCACCCGACAGGGTTAATTCACCCCTCCACTTT.